Listed here are 23 T cell receptor beta chains from one sample, sequenced in a study of OX40 agonist ivuxolimab in advanced cancers. Produced via immunoSEQ multiplex PCR; TCRdb's table is partial and in-frame only. The data hold 90,000 or so clones, with roughly 90% observed a single time. The input for sequencing was CD4+ or CD8+ T cells sorted from blood, taken in a trial of the OX40 agonist ivuxolimab. These receptors were collected from an adult with an advanced solid tumor such as melanoma, head and neck, liver or kidney cancer.

The chain couples TRBV5-1 to TRBJ2-3, with 11 bases lining up with TRBD2. This CDR3 is built from 16 residues. Germline V CDR1 and CDR2: SGHRS, YFSETQ. The V gene end was trimmed by 3 bases and the J gene end by 4 bases; junction bases not matched to a gene: 7. The CDR3 protein is CASSSRLAGTPDTQYF. For the CDR3, the DNA is TGCGCCAGCAGCTCTCGACTAGCGGGGACCCCAGATACGCAGTATTTT.

This clone was observed once. This chain connects TRBV19 to TRBJ2-1, with D maybe TRBD1 (5 bases). The CDR3 consists of 14 residues. With 1 base removed from V and 5 bases from J, the gap between germline ends came to 9 bases. CDR1 and CDR2 from the germline V gene are LNHDA and SQIVND (reference sequence). CDR3 sequence (DNA): TGTGCCAGTAGTATAGTAGGGGCAGACAATGAGCAGTTCTTC. Protein product: CASSIVGADNEQFF.

V and J are TRBV5-1 and TRBJ2-3, with D uncertain. CDR1 and CDR2 from the germline V gene are SGHRS and YFSETQ. V lost 0 bases and J 1 base, leaving 12 bases between the germline ends. This CDR3 has 16 amino acids. CDR3 residues: CASSLALRTGTDTQYF. The DNA for the CDR3 is TGCGCCAGCAGCTTGGCCTTACGGACGGGCACAGATACGCAGTATTTT.

The chain joins TRBV28 to TRBJ2-1, with 13 bases fitting TRBD2. The CDR3 runs to 17 residues. V was pared by 5 bases and J by 4 bases, with 8 bases of the junction left unmatched. Germline CDR1 MDHEN, CDR2 SYDVKM. CDR3 sequence: CASSRPGLAGSYNEQFF. In nucleotides, the CDR3 is TGTGCCAGCAGTCGACCGGGACTAGCGGGAAGTTACAATGAGCAGTTCTTC.

This clone was observed a single time. V is TRBV6-1 and J is TRBJ1-2, with 10 bases identical to TRBD1. V dropped 10 bases and J dropped 3; count of bases not matched to a gene: 11. CDR1 is MNHNS, CDR2 SASEGT, per germline. The CDR3 extends over 15 amino acids. This CDR3 is CATRDRGFRDYGYTF. The CDR3 DNA reads TGTGCCACCCGGGACAGGGGATTTCGCGACTATGGCTACACCTTC.

The rearrangement uses TRBV2 and TRBJ2-5; perhaps TRBD2 as D (7 bases). Germline loops: CDR1 SNHLY, CDR2 FYNNEI. This CDR3 has 14 amino acids. Between the trimmed V and J ends, which lost 8 bases and 2 bases, there was a span of 15 bases. The CDR3 DNA sequence: TGTGCCAGCTTCGGGGGAGGGGGGCAAGAGACCCAGTACTTC. Its protein is CASFGGGGQETQYF.

The CDR3 loop is CASSLEATSTDTQYF. The CDR3 bases are TGCGCCAGCAGCTTGGAGGCGACTAGCACAGATACGCAGTATTTT. This chain uses TRBV5-1 with TRBJ2-3; D gene ambiguous. The CDR3 is made up of 15 amino acids. Germline lookup yields CDR1 SGHRS and CDR2 YFSETQ. V shed 0 bases and J shed 0 bases, with 8 bases lying between them.

This chain joins TRBV10-3 and TRBJ2-1; 9 bases are shared with TRBD2. Trimming took 6 bases from V and 3 from J; bases not matched to a gene: 6. The CDR3 covers 15 residues. Per germline, CDR1 ENHRY and CDR2 SYGVKD. The CDR3 reads CAISLGTSFYNEQFF. CDR3 nucleotides: TGTGCCATCAGCTTAGGGACTAGCTTCTACAATGAGCAGTTCTTC.

As to this clone: At one of its ends the junction is not consistent with the germline gene, which may arise from a read error. The chain joins TRBV5-6 to TRBJ2-1; tentative D call: TRBD1 (5 bases). The CDR3 sequence is 12 residues long. The germline V gene encodes CDR1 SGHDT and CDR2 YYEEEE. The CDR3 loop reads CASSFRMGQSLF. The CDR3 DNA follows: TGTGCCAGCAGCTTCAGGATGGGGCAGTCGCTCTTC.

CDR3 region: CASSLDGRGVDEQYF. In DNA, the CDR3 is TGCGCCAGCAGCTTGGACGGACGGGGGGTGGACGAGCAGTACTTC. This chain uses TRBV5-1 with TRBJ2-7; 7 bases agree with TRBD2. The CDR3 has 15 amino acids. The germline CDR1 and CDR2 sequences are SGHRS and YFSETQ. The V gene end was trimmed by 0 bases and the J gene end by 5 bases; junction bases not matched to a gene: 8.

The chain carries TRBV7-8 and TRBJ1-1; TRBD1 might be the D (5 bases). V gave up 3 bases and J gave up 5 bases, with 13 bases separating them. The germline gives CDR1 SGHVS, CDR2 FQNEAQ. This CDR3 comprises 14 residues. The CDR3, as DNA: TGTGCCAGCAGCTTGCAGGGCTCTAAGACTGAAGCTTTCTTT. Residues: CASSLQGSKTEAFF.

V and J are TRBV7-3 and TRBJ2-5; no reliable D call. CDR3 length equals 13 residues. Germline CDR1 SGHTA, CDR2 FQGTGA. The V and J ends lost 6 bases and 4 bases respectively, with 12 bases between them. The CDR3 sequence: CASSLTTGETQYF. CDR3 sequence (DNA): TGTGCCAGCAGTCTTACGACGGGAGAGACCCAGTACTTC.

V usage is TRBV7-9 and J usage is TRBJ2-5, with D perhaps TRBD1 (5 bases). CDR1 and CDR2 from the germline V gene are SEHNR and FQNEAQ (reference sequence). The CDR3 extends over 14 amino acids. Trimming pared 8 bases from V and 2 bases from J, leaving 15 bases between. CDR3 in DNA: TGTGCCAGCGCCTACTCGACAGCACAAGAGACCCAGTACTTC. This gives the protein CASAYSTAQETQYF.

As to this clone: Sequence at one end of the junction differs from germline and may be a read error. This chain joins TRBV2 and TRBJ2-7; 7 nucleotides agree with TRBD1. The CDR3 totals 14 residues. Per germline, CDR1 SNHLY and CDR2 FYNNEI. The CDR3, as DNA: TGTGCCAGCAGCGAAGACAGGGTTCCGGACGAGCAGTACTTC. As protein: CASSEDRVPDEQYF.

This chain uses TRBV4-3 with TRBJ2-3; 8 bases are a match to TRBD2. Germline trimming cut 4 bases from V and 2 bases from J; bases unmatched to any gene: 17. CDR1 and CDR2 from the germline V gene are LGHNA and YSLEER. This CDR3 is built from 19 residues. CDR3 DNA sequence: TGCGCCAGCAGCCGTAGCCCTAACCCCTCGGGAGGGCCCACAGATACGCAGTATTTT. This translates into CASSRSPNPSGGPTDTQYF.

The chain combines TRBV7-2 with TRBJ1-2, with a possible D match to TRBD1 (5 bases). CDR3 length equals 17 residues. Trimming took 3 bases from V and 0 from J, leaving 17 bases between them. The germline gives CDR1 SGHTA, CDR2 FQGNSA. The CDR3 DNA reads as TGTGCCAGCAGCTTTTATGGGGCCTCTACAACTAACTATGGCTACACCTTC. As protein: CASSFYGASTTNYGYTF. Combining the CDR3 with reference TRBV7-2 and TRBJ1-2 gives the whole variable domain GAGVSQSPSNKVTEKGKDVELRCDPISGHTALYWYRQSLGQGLEFLIYFQGNSAPDKSGLPSDRFSAERTGGSVSTLTIQRTQQEDSAVYLCASSFYGASTTNYGYTFGSGTRLTVV.

The chain couples TRBV5-1 to TRBJ2-7; tentatively, D is TRBD1 or TRBD2 (5 bases each). CDR1 is SGHRS, CDR2 YFSETQ, per germline. The CDR3 spans 17 residues. Trimming removed 4 bases at V and 0 bases at J, with 20 bases between. This CDR3 is CASSLAGTSRSSYEQYF. The CDR3 coding sequence is TGCGCCAGCAGCCTAGCCGGGACCTCGAGGAGCTCCTACGAGCAGTACTTC.

The CDR3 loop reads CASSPSQGRYNEQFF. The CDR3 DNA reads as TGTGCCAGCAGCCCGAGCCAGGGGCGGTACAATGAGCAGTTCTTC. This rearrangement joins TRBV7-3 to TRBJ2-1; weak D call: TRBD1 (6 bases). Germline V CDR1 and CDR2: SGHTA, FQGTGA. V was cut by 5 bases and J by 4 bases, with 15 bases left in between. The CDR3 runs 15 residues.

This clone was recorded once. The chain uses TRBV2 and TRBJ2-2; 8 nucleotides match TRBD2. Germline values: CDR1 SNHLY, CDR2 FYNNEI. Unmatched junction bases numbered 11, after V lost 10 bases and J lost 4 bases. The CDR3 has 15 amino acids. CDR3 coding DNA: TGTGCCAAGGGGGGGAGCGGGAGAGGCACCGGGGAGCTGTTTTTT. Translating gives CAKGGSGRGTGELFF.

The rearrangement joins TRBV21-1 to TRBJ2-7. TRBV21-1 counts as a pseudogene. This CDR3 is 16 amino acids long. The CDR3 spells CASSLTPTILSYEQYF. In DNA, the CDR3 is TGTGCCAGCAGTCTGACCCCCACAATTCTAAGCTACGAGCAGTACTTC.

The V call is TRBV5-1, the J call TRBJ2-7, with D tentatively TRBD2 (6 bases). The CDR3 extends over 13 amino acids. Per germline, CDR1 SGHRS and CDR2 YFSETQ. V was cut by 3 bases and J by 2 bases, with 9 bases left in between. CDR3 region: CASSSGGTYEQYF. CDR3 nucleotides: TGCGCCAGCAGCTCCGGCGGGACCTACGAGCAGTACTTC.

The gene calls are TRBV2 and TRBJ2-3, with TRBD2 matching 9 bases. Losses at the gene ends were 7 bases for V and 2 bases for J; bases not matched to a gene: 4. CDR1 and CDR2 (germline): SNHLY, FYNNEI. The CDR3 length is 14 residues. The CDR3 loop is CASKGGRATDTQYF. CDR3 in DNA: TGTGCCAGCAAAGGCGGGAGGGCCACAGATACGCAGTATTTT.

CDR3: CATSRGLAGYEQYF. CDR3 bases: TGTGCCACCAGCAGAGGGCTAGCGGGTTACGAGCAGTACTTC. The chain recombines TRBV15 with TRBJ2-7; 8 nucleotides line up with TRBD2. The V gene's germline CDR1 is LNHNV and CDR2 YYDKDF (reference sequence). Unmatched junction bases numbered 3, after V lost 1 base and J lost 4 bases. This CDR3 is 14 amino acids long.